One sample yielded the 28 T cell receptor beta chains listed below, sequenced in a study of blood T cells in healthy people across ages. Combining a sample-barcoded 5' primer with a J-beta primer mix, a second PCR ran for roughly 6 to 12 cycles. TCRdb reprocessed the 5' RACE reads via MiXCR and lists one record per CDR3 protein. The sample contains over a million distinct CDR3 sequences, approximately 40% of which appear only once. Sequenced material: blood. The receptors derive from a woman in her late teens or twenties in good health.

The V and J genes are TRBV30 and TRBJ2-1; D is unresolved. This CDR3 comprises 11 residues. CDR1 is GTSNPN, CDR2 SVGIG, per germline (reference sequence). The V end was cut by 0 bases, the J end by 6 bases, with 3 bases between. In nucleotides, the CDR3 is TGTGCCTGGAGTGTATTCAATGAGCAGTTCTTC. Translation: CAWSVFNEQFF. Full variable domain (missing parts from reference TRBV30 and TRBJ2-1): SQTIHQWPATLVQPVGSPLSLECTVEGTSNPNLYWYRQAAGRGLQLLFYSVGIGQISSEVPQNLSASRPQDRQFILSSKKLLLSDSGFYLCAWSVFNEQFFGPGTRLTVL.

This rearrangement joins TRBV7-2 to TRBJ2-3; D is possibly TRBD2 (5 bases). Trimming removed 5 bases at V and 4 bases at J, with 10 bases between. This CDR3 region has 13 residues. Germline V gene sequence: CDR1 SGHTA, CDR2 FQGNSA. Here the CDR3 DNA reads TGTGCCAGCAGCATCCCCGGGGCAGATACGCAGTATTTT. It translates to CASSIPGADTQYF.

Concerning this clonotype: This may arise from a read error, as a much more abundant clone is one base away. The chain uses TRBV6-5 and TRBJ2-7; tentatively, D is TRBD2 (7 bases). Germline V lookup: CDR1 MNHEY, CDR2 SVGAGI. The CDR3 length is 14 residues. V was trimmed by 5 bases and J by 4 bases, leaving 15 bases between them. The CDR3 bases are TGTGCCAGCAGTGGAACAAGGGGGGGATACGAGCAGTACTTC. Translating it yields CASSGTRGGYEQYF.

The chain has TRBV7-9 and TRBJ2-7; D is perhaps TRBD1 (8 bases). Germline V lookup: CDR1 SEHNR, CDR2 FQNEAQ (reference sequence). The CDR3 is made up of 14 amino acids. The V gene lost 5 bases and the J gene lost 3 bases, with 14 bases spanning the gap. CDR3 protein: CASSTGGVNYEQYF. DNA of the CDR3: TGTGCCAGCAGCACAGGGGGGGTGAACTACGAGCAGTACTTC. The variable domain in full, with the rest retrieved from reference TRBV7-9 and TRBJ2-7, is DTGVSQNPRHKITKRGQNVTFRCDPISEHNRLYWYRQTLGQGPEFLTYFQNEAQLEKSRLLSDRFSAERPKGSFSTLEIQRTEQGDSAMYLCASSTGGVNYEQYFGPGTRLTVT.

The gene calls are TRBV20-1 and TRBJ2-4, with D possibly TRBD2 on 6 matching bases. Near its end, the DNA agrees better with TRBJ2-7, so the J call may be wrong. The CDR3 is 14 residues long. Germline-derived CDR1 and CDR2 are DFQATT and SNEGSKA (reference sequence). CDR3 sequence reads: CSDFFSGPRGEQYF. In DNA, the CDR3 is TGCAGTGACTTTTTTAGCGGCCCTAGGGGCGAGCAGTACTTC.

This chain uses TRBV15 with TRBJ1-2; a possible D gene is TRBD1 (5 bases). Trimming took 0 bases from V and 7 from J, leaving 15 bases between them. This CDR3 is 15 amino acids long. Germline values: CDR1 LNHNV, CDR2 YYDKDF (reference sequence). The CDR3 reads CATSREPGTISGYTF. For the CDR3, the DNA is TGTGCCACCAGCAGAGAGCCCGGGACGATTAGTGGCTACACCTTC.

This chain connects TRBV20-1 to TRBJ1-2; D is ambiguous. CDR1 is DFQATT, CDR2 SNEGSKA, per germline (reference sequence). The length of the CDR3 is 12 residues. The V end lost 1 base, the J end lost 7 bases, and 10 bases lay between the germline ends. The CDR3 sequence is CSARGGLGGYTF. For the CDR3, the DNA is TGCAGTGCTAGAGGAGGTTTGGGTGGCTACACCTTC.

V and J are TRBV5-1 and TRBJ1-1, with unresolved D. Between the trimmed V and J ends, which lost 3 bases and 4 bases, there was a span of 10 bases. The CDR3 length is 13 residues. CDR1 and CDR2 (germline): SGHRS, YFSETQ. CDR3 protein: CASSSAGSTEAFF. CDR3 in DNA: TGCGCCAGCAGCTCGGCGGGGAGCACTGAAGCTTTCTTT.

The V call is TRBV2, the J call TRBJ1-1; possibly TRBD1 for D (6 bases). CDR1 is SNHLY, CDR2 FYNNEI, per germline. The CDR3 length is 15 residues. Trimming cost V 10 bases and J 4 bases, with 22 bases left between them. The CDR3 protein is CAITDRGALGTEAFF. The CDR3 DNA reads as TGTGCCATCACCGACCGGGGGGCGCTGGGCACTGAAGCTTTCTTT.

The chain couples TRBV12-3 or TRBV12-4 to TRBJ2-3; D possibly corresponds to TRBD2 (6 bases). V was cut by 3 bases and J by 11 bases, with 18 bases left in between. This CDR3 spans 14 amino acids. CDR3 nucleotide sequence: TGTGCCAGCAGTTTCGGCGGGGCCACGGCTTTGCAGTATTTT. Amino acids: CASSFGGATALQYF.

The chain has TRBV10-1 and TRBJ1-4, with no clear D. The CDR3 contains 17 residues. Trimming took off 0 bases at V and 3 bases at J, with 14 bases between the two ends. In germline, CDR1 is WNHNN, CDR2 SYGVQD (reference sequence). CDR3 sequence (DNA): TGCGCCAGCAGTGAGTCGTCCTTAACAGAGTCTAATGAAAAACTGTTTTTT. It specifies CASSESSLTESNEKLFF.

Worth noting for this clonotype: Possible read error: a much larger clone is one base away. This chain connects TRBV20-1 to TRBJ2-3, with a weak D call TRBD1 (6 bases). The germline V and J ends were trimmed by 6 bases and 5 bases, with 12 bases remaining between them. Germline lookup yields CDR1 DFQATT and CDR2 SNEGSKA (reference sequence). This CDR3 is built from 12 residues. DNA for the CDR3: TGCAGTGCAAGTGACAGGATAGATACGCAGTATTTT. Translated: CSASDRIDTQYF.

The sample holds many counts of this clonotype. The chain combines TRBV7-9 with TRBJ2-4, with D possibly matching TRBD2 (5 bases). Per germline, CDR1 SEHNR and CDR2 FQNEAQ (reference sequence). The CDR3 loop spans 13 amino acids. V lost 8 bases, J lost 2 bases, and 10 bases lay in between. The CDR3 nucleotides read TGTGCCAGCCAGGACTTGTCCAAAAACATTCAGTACTTC. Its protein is CASQDLSKNIQYF.

This CDR3 is CASSFGGEDSPLHF. The CDR3 DNA reads TGTGCCAGCAGCTTCGGGGGTGAGGATTCACCCCTCCACTTT. The genes are TRBV5-5 and TRBJ1-6; a weak D match, TRBD1 (5 bases). The V gene lost 2 bases and the J gene lost 8 bases, with 11 bases spanning the gap. Germline V gene data show CDR1 as SGHKS and CDR2 as YYEKEE (reference sequence). CDR3 size: 14 residues.

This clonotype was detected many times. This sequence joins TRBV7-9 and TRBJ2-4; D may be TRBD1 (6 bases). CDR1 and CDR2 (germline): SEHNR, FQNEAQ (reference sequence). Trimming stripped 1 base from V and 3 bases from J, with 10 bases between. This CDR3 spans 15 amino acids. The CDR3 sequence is CASSLVQGDKNIQYF. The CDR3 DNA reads TGTGCCAGCAGCTTAGTACAGGGAGACAAAAACATTCAGTACTTC.

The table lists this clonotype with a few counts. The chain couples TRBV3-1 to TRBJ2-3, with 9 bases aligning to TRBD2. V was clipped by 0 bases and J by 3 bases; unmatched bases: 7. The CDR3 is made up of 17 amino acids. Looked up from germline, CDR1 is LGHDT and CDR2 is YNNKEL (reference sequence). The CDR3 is CASSQEGSGRETDTQYF. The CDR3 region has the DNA TGTGCCAGCAGCCAAGAAGGTAGCGGGAGAGAGACAGATACGCAGTATTTT.

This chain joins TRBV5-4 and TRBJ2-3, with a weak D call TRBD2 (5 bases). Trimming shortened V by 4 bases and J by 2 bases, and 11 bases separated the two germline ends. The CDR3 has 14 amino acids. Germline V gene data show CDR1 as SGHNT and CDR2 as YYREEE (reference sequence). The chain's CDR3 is CASSPRETTDTQYF. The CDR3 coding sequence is TGTGCCAGCAGCCCAAGGGAGACCACAGATACGCAGTATTTT.

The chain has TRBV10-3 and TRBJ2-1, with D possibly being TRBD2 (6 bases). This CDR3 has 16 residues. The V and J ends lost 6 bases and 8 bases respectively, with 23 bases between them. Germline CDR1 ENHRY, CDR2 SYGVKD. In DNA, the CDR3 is TGTGCCATCAGCGCAGCCAGCGGGCTAACCTTTGATGAGCAGTTCTTC. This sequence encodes CAISAASGLTFDEQFF.

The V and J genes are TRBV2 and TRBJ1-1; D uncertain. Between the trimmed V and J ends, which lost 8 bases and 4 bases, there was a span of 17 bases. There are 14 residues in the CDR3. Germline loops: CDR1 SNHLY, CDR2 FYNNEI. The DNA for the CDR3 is TGTGCCAGCCTCCCTGAACTGAGAGGCACTGAAGCTTTCTTT. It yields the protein CASLPELRGTEAFF. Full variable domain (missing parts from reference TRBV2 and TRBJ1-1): EPEVTQTPSHQVTQMGQEVILRCVPISNHLYFYWYRQILGQKVEFLVSFYNNEISEKSEIFDDQFSVERPDGSNFTLKIRSTKLEDSAMYFCASLPELRGTEAFFGQGTRLTVV.

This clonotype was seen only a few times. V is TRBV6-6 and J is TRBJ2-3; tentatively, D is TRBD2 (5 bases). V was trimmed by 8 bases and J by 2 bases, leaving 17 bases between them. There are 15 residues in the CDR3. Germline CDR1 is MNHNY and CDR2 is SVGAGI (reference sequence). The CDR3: CASGSSGIYTDTQYF. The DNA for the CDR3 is TGTGCCAGCGGGTCAAGCGGTATATACACAGATACGCAGTATTTT.

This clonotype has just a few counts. The CDR3 nucleotides read TGTGCCACCAGCAGCGCCGCGGGGGGCTACAATGAGCAGTTCTTC. It yields the protein CATSSAAGGYNEQFF. The gene calls are TRBV15 and TRBJ2-1, with 8 positions matching TRBD2. The junction had 4 bases not matched to a gene; V was cut back by 3 bases and J by 3 bases. Germline V lookup: CDR1 LNHNV, CDR2 YYDKDF (reference sequence). The CDR3 runs to 15 residues.

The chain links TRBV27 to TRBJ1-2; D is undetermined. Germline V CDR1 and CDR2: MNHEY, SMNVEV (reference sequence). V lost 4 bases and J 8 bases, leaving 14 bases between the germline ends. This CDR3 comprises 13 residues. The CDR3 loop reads CASSSHEKGGYTF. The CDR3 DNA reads TGTGCCAGCAGTTCGCATGAGAAAGGGGGCTACACCTTC.

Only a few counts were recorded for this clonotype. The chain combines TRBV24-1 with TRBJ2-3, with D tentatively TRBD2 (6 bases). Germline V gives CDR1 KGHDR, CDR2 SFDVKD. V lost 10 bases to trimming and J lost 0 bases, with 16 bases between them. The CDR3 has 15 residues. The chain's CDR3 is CATSRGGPSTDTQYF. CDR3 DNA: TGTGCCACTTCCCGCGGAGGGCCTAGCACAGATACGCAGTATTTT.

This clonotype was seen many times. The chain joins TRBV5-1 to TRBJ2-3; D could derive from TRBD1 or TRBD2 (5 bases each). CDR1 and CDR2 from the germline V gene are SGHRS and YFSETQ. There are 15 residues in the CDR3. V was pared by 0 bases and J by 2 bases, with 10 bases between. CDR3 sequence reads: CASSLEGRTTDTQYF. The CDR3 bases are TGCGCCAGCAGCTTGGAGGGACGAACCACAGATACGCAGTATTTT.

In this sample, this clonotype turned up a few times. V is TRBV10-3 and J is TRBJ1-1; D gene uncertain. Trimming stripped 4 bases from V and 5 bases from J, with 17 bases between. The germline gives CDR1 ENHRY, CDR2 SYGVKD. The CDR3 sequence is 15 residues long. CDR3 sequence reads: CAISVGQEGKTEAFF. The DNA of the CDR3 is TGTGCCATCAGTGTTGGGCAGGAGGGAAAAACTGAAGCTTTCTTT.

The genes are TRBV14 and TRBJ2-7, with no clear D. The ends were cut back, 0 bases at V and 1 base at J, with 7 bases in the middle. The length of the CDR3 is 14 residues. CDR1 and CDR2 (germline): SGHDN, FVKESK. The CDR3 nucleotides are TGTGCCAGCAGCCAAGAGAAGGGATCCTACGAGCAGTACTTC. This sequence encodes CASSQEKGSYEQYF.

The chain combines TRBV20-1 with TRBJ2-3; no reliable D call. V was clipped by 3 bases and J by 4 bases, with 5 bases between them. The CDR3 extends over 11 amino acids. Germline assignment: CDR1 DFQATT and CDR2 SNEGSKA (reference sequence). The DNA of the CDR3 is TGCAGTGCTAGTATCGCAGATACGCAGTATTTT. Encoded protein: CSASIADTQYF.

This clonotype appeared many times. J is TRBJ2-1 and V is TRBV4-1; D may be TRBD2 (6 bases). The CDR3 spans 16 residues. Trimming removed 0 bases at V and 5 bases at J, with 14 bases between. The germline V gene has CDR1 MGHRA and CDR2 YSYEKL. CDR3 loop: CASSQENSGYNNEQFF. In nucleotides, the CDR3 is TGCGCCAGCAGCCAAGAGAATAGCGGATATAACAATGAGCAGTTCTTC.